This TCR beta chain was sequenced in a study of shared clonotypes between healthy human individuals. Study-level background: Samples came from two female and three male donors aged 18 to 49. General study findings and limits: Larger estimated richness was generally seen in naive subsets than in memory subsets.

Worth noting for this clone: What it recognizes is unknown.

For sorted subsets, approximately 180 ng DNA per replicate equaled about 27,000 T cell genomes. Here immunoSEQ multiplex PCR was the method, and the copy in TCRdb shows in-frame clones only, minus some. The repertoire has around 1.4 million clones, 98% of them found once; the top ten carry about 0.34%. CDR1 and CDR2 from the germline V gene are SGHDN and FVKESK. V shed 5 bases and J shed 5 bases, with 15 bases lying between them. This CDR3 has 15 amino acids. All donors were Caucasian adults living in Nashville, Tennessee. The clonotype comes from a man in his thirties or forties in good health. This chain connects TRBV14 to TRBJ2-2; D gene unclear. Sample: naive CD4+ T cells sorted from blood. The subset: CD45RA+ positively selected. Here the CDR3 DNA reads TGTGCCAGCAGCACCCCTGCCTTCAATACCGGGGAGCTGTTTTTT. Its protein is CASSTPAFNTGELFF.